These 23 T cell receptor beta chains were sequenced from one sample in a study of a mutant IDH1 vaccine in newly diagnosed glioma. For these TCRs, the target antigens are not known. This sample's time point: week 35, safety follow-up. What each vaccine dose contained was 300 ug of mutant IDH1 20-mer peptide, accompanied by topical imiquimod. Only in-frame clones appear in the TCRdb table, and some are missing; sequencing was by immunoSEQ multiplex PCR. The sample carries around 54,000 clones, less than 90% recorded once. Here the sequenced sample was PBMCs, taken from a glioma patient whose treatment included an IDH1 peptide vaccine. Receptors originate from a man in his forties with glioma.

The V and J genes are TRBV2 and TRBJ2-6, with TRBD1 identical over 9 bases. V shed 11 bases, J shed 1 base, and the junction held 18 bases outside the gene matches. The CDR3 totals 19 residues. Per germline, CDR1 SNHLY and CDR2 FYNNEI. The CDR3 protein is CAWLRTGDIHRSGANVLTF. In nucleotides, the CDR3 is TGTGCCTGGCTGCGGACAGGGGACATTCATCGGTCTGGGGCCAACGTCCTGACTTTC. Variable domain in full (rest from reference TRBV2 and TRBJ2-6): EPEVTQTPSHQVTQMGQEVILRCVPISNHLYFYWYRQILGQKVEFLVSFYNNEISEKSEIFDDQFSVERPDGSNFTLKIRSTKLEDSAMYFCAWLRTGDIHRSGANVLTFGAGSRLTVL.

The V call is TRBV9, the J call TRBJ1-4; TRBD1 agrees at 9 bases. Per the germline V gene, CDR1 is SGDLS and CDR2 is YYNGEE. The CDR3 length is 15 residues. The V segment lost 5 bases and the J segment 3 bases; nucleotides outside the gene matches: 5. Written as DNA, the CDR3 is TGTGCCAGCAGTGGACAGGGGTTGCCTAATGAAAAACTGTTTTTT. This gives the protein CASSGQGLPNEKLFF.

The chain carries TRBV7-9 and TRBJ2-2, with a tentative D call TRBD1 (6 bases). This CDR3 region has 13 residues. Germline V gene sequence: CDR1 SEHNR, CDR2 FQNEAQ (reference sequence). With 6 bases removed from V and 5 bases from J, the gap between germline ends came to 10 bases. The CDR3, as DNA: TGTGCCAGCAGACAGGGCGGGACCGGGGAGCTGTTTTTT. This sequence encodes CASRQGGTGELFF.

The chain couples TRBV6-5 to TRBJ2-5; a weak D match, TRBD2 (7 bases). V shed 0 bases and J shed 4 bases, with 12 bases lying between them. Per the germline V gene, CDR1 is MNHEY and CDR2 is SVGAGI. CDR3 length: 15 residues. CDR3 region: CASSYSRGGLETQYF. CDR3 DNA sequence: TGTGCCAGCAGTTACTCTAGGGGGGGGCTAGAGACCCAGTACTTC.

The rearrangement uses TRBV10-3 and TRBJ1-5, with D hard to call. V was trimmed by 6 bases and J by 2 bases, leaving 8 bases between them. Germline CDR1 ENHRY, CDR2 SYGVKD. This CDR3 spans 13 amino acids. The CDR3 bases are TGTGCCATCAGCCGGTACGGCAATCAGCCCCAGCATTTT. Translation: CAISRYGNQPQHF.

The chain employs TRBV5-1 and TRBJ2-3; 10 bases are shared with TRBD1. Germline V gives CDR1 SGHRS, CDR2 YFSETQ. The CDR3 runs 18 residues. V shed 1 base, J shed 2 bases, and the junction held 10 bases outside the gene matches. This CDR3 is CASSLKRTGGAVTDTQYF. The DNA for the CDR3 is TGCGCCAGCAGCTTGAAACGGACAGGGGGGGCGGTCACAGATACGCAGTATTTT.

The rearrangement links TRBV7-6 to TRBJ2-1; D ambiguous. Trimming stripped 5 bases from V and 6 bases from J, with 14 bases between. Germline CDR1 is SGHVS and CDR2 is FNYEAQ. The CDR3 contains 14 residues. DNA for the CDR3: TGTGCCAGCAGCGAGATTTCTAGGGTCAATGAGCAGTTCTTC. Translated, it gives CASSEISRVNEQFF.

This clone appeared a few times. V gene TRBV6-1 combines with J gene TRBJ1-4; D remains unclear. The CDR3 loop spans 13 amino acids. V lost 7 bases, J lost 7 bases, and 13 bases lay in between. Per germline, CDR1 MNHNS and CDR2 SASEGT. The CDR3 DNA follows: TGTGCCAGCAAGAACACCGGCCCTGAAAAACTGTTTTTT. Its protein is CASKNTGPEKLFF.

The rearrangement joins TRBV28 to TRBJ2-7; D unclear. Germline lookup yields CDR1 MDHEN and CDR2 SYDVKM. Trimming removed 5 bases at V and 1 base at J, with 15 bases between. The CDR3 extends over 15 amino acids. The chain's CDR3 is CASSPASTESYEQYF. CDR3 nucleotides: TGTGCCAGCAGTCCCGCAAGCACAGAGTCCTACGAGCAGTACTTC.

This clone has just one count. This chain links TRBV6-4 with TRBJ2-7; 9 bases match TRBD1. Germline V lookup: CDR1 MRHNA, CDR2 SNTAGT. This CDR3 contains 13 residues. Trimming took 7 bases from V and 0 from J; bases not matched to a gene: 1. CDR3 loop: CASTGQGSYEQYF. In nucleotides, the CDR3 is TGTGCCAGCACGGGACAGGGCTCCTACGAGCAGTACTTC.

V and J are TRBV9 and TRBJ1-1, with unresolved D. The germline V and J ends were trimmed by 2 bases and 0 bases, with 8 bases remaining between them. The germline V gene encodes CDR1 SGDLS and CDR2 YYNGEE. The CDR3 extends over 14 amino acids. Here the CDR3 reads CASSVPGVNTEAFF. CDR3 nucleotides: TGTGCCAGCAGCGTCCCCGGGGTGAACACTGAAGCTTTCTTT.

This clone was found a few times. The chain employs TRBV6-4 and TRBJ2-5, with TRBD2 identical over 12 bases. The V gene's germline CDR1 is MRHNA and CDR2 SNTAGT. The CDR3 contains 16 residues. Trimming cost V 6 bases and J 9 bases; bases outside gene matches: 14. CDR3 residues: CASSDPASGRALAQYF. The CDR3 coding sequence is TGTGCCAGCAGCGACCCCGCTAGCGGGAGGGCCCTTGCCCAGTACTTC.

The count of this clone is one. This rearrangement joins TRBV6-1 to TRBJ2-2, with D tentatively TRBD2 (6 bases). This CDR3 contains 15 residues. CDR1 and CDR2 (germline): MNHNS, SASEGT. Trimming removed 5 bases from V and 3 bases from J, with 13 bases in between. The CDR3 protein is CASSFYGGDTGELFF. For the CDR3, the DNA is TGTGCCAGCAGTTTTTACGGAGGGGACACCGGGGAGCTGTTTTTT.

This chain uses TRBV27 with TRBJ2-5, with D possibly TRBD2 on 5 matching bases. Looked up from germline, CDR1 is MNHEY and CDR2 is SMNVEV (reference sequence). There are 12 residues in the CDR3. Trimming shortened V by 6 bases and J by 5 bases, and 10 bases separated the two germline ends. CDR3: CASRFRGETQYF. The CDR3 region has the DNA TGTGCCAGCAGATTTAGAGGGGAGACCCAGTACTTC.

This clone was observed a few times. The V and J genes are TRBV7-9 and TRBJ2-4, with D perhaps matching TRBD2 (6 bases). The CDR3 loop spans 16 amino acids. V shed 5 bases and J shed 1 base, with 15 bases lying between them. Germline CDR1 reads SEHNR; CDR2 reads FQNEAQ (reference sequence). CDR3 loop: CASSVGAGTAKNIQYF. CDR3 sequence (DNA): TGTGCCAGCAGCGTCGGGGCGGGGACGGCCAAAAACATTCAGTACTTC.

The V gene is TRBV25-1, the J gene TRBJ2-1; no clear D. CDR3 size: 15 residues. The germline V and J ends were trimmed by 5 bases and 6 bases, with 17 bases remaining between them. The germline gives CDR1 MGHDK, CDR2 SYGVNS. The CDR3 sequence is CASSTSLWSFNEQFF. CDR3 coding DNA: TGTGCCAGCAGTACGTCCCTTTGGAGTTTCAATGAGCAGTTCTTC.

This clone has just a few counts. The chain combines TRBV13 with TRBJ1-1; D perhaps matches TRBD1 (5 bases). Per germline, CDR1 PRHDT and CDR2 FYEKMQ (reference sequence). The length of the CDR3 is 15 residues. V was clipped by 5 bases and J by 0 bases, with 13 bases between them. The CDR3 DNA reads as TGTGCCAGCAGCCCAGATCGCAGGGTGAACACTGAAGCTTTCTTT. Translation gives CASSPDRRVNTEAFF.

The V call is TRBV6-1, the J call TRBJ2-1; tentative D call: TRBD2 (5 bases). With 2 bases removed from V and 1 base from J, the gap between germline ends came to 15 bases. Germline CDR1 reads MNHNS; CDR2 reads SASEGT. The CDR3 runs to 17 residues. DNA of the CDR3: TGTGCCAGCAGTGAAAATCAAGCTAGCAGTTCCTACAATGAGCAGTTCTTC. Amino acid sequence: CASSENQASSSYNEQFF.

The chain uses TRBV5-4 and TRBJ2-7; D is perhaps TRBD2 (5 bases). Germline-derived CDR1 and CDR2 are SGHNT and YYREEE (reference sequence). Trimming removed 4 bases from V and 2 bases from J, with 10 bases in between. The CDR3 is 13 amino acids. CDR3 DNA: TGTGCCAGCAGCGTTGACTACCCCTACGAGCAGTACTTC. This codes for CASSVDYPYEQYF. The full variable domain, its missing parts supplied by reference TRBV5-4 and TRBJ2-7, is ETGVTQSPTHLIKTRGQQVTLRCSSQSGHNTVSWYQQALGQGPQFIFQYYREEENGRGNFPPRFSGLQFPNYSSELNVNALELDDSALYLCASSVDYPYEQYFGPGTRLTVT.

The CDR3 sequence: CASSYVGTGVNEQFF. The DNA for the CDR3 is TGTGCCAGCAGCTACGTCGGGACTGGCGTAAATGAGCAGTTCTTC. This chain joins TRBV7-2 and TRBJ2-1, with a tentative D call TRBD2 (6 bases). CDR3 size: 15 residues. V lost 4 bases and J 7 bases, leaving 17 bases between the germline ends. The germline CDR1 and CDR2 sequences are SGHTA and FQGNSA.

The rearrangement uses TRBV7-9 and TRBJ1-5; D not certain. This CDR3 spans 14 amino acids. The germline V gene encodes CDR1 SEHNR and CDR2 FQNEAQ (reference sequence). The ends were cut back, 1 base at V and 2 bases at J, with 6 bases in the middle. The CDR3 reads CASSLGSGNQPQHF. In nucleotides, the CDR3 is TGTGCCAGCAGCTTAGGTAGTGGCAATCAGCCCCAGCATTTT.

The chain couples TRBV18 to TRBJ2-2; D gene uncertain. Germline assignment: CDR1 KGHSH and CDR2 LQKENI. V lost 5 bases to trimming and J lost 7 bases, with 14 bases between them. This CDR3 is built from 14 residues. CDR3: CASSGPPHGGELFF. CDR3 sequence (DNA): TGTGCCAGCTCAGGACCTCCCCACGGCGGGGAGCTGTTTTTT.

Written as DNA, the CDR3 is TGTGCCAGCAACCGACAGGGAGACTACGAGCAGTACTTC. Protein sequence: CASNRQGDYEQYF. V and J are TRBV21-1 and TRBJ2-7; no DNA check was done on the table's D call, TRBD1. TRBV21-1 is annotated as a pseudogene. CDR3 size: 13 residues.